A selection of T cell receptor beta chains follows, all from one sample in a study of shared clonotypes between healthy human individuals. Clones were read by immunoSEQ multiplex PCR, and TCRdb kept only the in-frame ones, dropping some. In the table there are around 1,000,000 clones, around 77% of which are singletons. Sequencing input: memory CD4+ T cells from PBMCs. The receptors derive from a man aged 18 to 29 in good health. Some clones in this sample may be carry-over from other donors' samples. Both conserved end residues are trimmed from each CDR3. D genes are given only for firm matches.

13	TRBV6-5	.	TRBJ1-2	ASSLFGRTGGGYT
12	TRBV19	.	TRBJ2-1	ATSRAGGLNEQF
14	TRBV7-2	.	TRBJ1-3	ASSLGPPSSGNTIY
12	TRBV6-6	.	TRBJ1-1	ASSSHSEGTEAF
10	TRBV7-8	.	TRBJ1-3	ASSLVGNTIY
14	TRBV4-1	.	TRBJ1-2	ASSFGGGGRVYGYT
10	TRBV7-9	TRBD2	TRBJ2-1	ASSLVSGREF
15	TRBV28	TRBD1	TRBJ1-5	ASSFAGTGAPNQPQH
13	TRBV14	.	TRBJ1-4	ASSPRRQWNEKLF
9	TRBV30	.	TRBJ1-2	AGMARVGYT
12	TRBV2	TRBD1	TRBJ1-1	ASRPTGEGTEAF
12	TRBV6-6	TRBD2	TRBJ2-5	ASSLGLATETQY
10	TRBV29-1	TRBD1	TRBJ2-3	SVGTGGDTQY
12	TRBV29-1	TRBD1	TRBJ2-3	SVSGQGVIDTQY
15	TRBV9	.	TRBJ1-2	ASSLNSEVAGTSGYT
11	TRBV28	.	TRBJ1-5	ASRAGTNQPQH
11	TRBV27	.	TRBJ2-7	ASSFQGRNEQY
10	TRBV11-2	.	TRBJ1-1	ASSPRDSEAF
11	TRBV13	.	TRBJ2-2	ASSLWNTGELF
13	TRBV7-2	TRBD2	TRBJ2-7	ASRPVAGIRNEQY
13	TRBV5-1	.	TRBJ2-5	ASSLAAFAQETQY
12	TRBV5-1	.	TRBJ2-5	ASRDGTGQETQY
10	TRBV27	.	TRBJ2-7	ASSTRSHEQY
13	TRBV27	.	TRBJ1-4	ASSPSWGIGEKLF
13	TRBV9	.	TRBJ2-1	ASSPLPSGYNEQF